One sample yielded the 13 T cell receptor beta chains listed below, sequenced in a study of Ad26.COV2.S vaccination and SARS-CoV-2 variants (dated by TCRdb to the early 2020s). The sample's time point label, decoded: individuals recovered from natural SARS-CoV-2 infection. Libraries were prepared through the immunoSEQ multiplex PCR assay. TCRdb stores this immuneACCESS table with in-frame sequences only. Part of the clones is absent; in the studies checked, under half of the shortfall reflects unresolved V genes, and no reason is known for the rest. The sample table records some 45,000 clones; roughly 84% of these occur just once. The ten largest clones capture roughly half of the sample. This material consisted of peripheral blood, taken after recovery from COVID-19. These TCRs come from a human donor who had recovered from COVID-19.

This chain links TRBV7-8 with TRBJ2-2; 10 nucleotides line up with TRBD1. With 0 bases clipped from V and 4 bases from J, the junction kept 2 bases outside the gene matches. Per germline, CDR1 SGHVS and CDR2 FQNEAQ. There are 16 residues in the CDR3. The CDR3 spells CASSLAGQGFTGELFF. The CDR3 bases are TGTGCCAGCAGCTTAGCGGGACAGGGGTTCACCGGGGAGCTGTTTTTT.

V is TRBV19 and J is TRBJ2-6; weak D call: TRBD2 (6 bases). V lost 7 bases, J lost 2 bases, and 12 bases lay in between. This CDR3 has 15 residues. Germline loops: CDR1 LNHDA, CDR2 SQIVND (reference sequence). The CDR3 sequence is CASTLGGAGANVLTF. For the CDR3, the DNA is TGTGCCAGTACCCTGGGGGGAGCTGGGGCCAACGTCCTGACTTTC.

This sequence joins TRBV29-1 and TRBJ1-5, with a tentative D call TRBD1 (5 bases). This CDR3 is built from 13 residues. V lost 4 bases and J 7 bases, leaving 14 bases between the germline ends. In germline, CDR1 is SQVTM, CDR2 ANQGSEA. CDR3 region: CSVAWGVNQPQHF. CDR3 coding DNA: TGCAGCGTTGCGTGGGGGGTTAACCAGCCCCAGCATTTT.

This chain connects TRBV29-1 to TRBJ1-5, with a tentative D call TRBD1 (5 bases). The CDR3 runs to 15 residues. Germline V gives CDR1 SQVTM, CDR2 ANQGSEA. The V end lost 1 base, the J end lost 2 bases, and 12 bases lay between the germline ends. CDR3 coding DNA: TGCAGCGTTGAAGTGGCTGGGGGAGGCAATCAGCCCCAGCATTTT. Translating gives CSVEVAGGGNQPQHF. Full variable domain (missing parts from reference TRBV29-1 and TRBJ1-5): SAVISQKPSRDICQRGTSLTIQCQVDSQVTMMFWYRQQPGQSLTLIATANQGSEATYESGFVIDKFPISRPNLTFSTLTVSNMSPEDSSIYLCSVEVAGGGNQPQHFGDGTRLSIL.

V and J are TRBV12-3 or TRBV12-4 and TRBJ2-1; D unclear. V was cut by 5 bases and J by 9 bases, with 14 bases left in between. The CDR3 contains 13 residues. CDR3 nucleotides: TGTGCCAGCAGTAGGTCCTGGGGTGGTGAGCAGTTCTTC. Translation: CASSRSWGGEQFF.

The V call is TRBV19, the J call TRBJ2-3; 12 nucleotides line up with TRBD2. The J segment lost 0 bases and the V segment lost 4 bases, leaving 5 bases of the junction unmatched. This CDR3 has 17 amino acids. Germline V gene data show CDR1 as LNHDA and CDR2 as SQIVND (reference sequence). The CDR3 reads CASSSRTSGVSTDTQYF. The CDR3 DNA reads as TGTGCCAGTAGTAGTCGGACTAGCGGGGTTAGCACAGATACGCAGTATTTT.

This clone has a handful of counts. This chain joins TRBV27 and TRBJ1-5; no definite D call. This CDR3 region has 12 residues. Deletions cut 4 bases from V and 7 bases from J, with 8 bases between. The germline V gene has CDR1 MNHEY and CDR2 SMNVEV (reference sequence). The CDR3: CASSSQQQPQHF. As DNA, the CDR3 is TGTGCCAGCAGTTCCCAACAGCAGCCCCAGCATTTT.

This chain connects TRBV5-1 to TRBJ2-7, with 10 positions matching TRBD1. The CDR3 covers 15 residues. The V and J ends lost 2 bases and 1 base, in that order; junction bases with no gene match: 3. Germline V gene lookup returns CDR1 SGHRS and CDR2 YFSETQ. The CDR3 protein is CASSFGTGVSYEQYF. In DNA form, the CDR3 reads TGCGCCAGCAGCTTCGGGACAGGGGTTTCCTACGAGCAGTACTTC.

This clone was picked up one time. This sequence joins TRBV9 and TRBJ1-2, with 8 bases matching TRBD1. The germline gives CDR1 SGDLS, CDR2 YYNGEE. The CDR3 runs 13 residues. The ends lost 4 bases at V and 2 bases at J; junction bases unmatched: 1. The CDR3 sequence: CASSRDRNYGYTF. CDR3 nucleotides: TGTGCCAGCAGCCGGGACAGGAACTATGGCTACACCTTC.

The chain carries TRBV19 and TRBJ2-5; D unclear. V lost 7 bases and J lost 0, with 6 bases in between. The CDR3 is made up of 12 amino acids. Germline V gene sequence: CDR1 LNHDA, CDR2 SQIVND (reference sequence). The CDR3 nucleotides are TGTGCCAGTACGGGCTACCAAGAGACCCAGTACTTC. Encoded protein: CASTGYQETQYF. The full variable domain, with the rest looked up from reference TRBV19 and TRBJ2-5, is DGGITQSPKYLFRKEGQNVTLSCEQNLNHDAMYWYRQDPGQGLRLIYYSQIVNDFQKGDIAEGYSVSREKKESFPLTVTSAQKNPTAFYLCASTGYQETQYFGPGTRLLVL.

CDR3 in DNA: TGTGCCTGGAGGAGGGGACAGTATGGCTACACCTTC. This translates into CAWRRGQYGYTF. The chain uses TRBV30 and TRBJ1-2, with 7 positions matching TRBD1. The CDR3 runs to 12 residues. Trimming removed 3 bases from V and 5 bases from J; junction bases left unmatched: 3. Looked up from germline, CDR1 is GTSNPN and CDR2 is SVGIG (reference sequence).

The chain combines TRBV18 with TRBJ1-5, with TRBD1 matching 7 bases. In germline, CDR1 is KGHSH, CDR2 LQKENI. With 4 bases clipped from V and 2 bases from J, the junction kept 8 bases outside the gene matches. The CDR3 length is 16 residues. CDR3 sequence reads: CASSRGTVDGNQPQHF. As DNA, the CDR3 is TGTGCCAGCTCACGCGGGACAGTTGATGGCAATCAGCCCCAGCATTTT.

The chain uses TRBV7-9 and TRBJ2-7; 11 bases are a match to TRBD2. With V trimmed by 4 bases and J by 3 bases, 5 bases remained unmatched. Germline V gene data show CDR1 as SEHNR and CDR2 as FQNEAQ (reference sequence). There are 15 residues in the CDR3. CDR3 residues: CASSSGTSGNYEQYF. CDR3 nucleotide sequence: TGTGCCAGCAGCTCCGGGACTAGCGGCAACTACGAGCAGTACTTC.